The 32 T cell receptor beta chains below all came from one sample that was sequenced in a study of radiotherapy plus CTLA-4 blockade in lung cancer. Only in-frame clones appear in the TCRdb table, and some are missing; sequencing was by immunoSEQ multiplex PCR. The sample lists about 68,000 clones, 79% occurring once. Sequences were derived from peripheral blood, sampled from a patient treated with radiotherapy plus ipilimumab. The receptors derive from a human donor with non-small cell lung cancer who had a complete response to radiotherapy plus ipilimumab.

This clone was detected only a few times. The chain recombines TRBV10-1 with TRBJ1-1; tentative D call: TRBD1 (6 bases). The germline V gene has CDR1 WNHNN and CDR2 SYGVQD (reference sequence). The CDR3 sequence is 13 residues long. V dropped 1 base and J dropped 10 bases, with 13 bases sitting between them. The CDR3 sequence: CASSEYRADGAFF. The CDR3 coding sequence is TGCGCCAGCAGTGAGTACAGGGCCGATGGAGCTTTCTTT.

This clone was seen just once. The rearrangement joins TRBV5-5 to TRBJ2-7; the match to TRBD1 covers 7 bases. Trimming removed 4 bases from V and 9 bases from J; junction bases left unmatched: 16. Germline-derived CDR1 and CDR2 are SGHKS and YYEKEE (reference sequence). CDR3 length equals 15 residues. The CDR3 DNA reads TGTGCCAGCAGCGTACTGGGGACAGATGGTAGTGGGCAGTACGTC. Residues: CASSVLGTDGSGQYV.

The V and J genes are TRBV10-3 and TRBJ1-2, with 12 nucleotides matching TRBD1. The ends lost 3 bases at V and 7 bases at J; junction bases unmatched: 3. The germline gives CDR1 ENHRY, CDR2 SYGVKD. The CDR3 sequence is 14 residues long. Here the CDR3 DNA reads TGTGCCATCAGTGAAGGGGGACAGGGGGCTGGCTACACCTTC. It specifies CAISEGGQGAGYTF.

The rearrangement joins TRBV7-2 to TRBJ2-1; D unresolved. Trimming took 2 bases from V and 0 from J, leaving 17 bases between them. The CDR3 loop spans 18 amino acids. Germline CDR1 and CDR2: SGHTA and FQGNSA. CDR3 sequence: CASSLRSGGWSSYNEQFF. The CDR3 DNA is TGTGCCAGCAGCTTAAGATCGGGCGGATGGAGCTCCTACAATGAGCAGTTCTTC.

V and J are TRBV9 and TRBJ1-2, with 7 nucleotides matching TRBD1. This CDR3 has 15 amino acids. Germline assignment: CDR1 SGDLS and CDR2 YYNGEE. The V segment lost 3 bases and the J segment 4 bases; nucleotides outside the gene matches: 9. The CDR3 DNA reads as TGTGCCAGCAGCGCCAATCCGACAGGGTCCTATGGCTACACCTTC. It encodes CASSANPTGSYGYTF.

The chain uses TRBV19 and TRBJ1-6, with TRBD1 matching over 8 bases. Germline values: CDR1 LNHDA, CDR2 SQIVND (reference sequence). The CDR3 extends over 15 amino acids. V was clipped by 4 bases and J by 10 bases; unmatched bases: 9. CDR3 in amino acids: CASSTADREGSPLHF. The CDR3 nucleotides read TGTGCCAGTAGTACCGCGGACAGGGAAGGGTCACCCCTCCACTTT. Based on the CDR3 plus reference TRBV19 and TRBJ1-6, the full variable domain is DGGITQSPKYLFRKEGQNVTLSCEQNLNHDAMYWYRQDPGQGLRLIYYSQIVNDFQKGDIAEGYSVSREKKESFPLTVTSAQKNPTAFYLCASSTADREGSPLHFGNGTRLTVT.

This chain joins TRBV7-2 and TRBJ2-1; D uncertain. CDR1 and CDR2 from the germline V gene are SGHTA and FQGNSA. The CDR3 sequence is 11 residues long. Trimming left V 2 bases short and J 9 bases short, with 5 bases between. Written as DNA, the CDR3 is TGTGCCAGCAGCTTATGGGCTGAGCAGTTCTTC. The encoded protein is CASSLWAEQFF.

The V call is TRBV4-3, the J call TRBJ2-2; TRBD2 matches 8 bases. Germline trimming cut 0 bases from V and 4 bases from J; bases unmatched to any gene: 1. The CDR3 contains 15 residues. The germline gives CDR1 LGHNA, CDR2 YSLEER. The CDR3 sequence: CASSQDTSGTGELFF. The CDR3 DNA follows: TGCGCCAGCAGCCAAGATACTAGCGGCACCGGGGAGCTGTTTTTT.

V and J are TRBV7-9 and TRBJ2-2; tentatively, D is TRBD1 or TRBD2 (5 bases each). This CDR3 comprises 15 residues. Between the trimmed V and J ends, which lost 5 bases and 1 base, there was a span of 11 bases. Germline V gene sequence: CDR1 SEHNR, CDR2 FQNEAQ (reference sequence). CDR3 nucleotides: TGTGCCAGCAGCCCGGGACGGGTGAACACCGGGGAGCTGTTTTTT. Protein product: CASSPGRVNTGELFF.

The chain combines TRBV7-2 with TRBJ1-2, with TRBD1 matching 7 bases. CDR1 is SGHTA and CDR2 is FQGNSA in the germline V gene. The V gene end was trimmed by 2 bases and the J gene end by 8 bases; junction bases not matched to a gene: 11. The CDR3 runs 15 residues. The chain's CDR3 is CASSLIGQGGRGYTF. In DNA form, the CDR3 reads TGTGCCAGCAGCTTAATAGGCCAGGGGGGCAGGGGCTACACCTTC.

This sequence joins TRBV19 and TRBJ1-1; D remains unclear. The CDR3 has 14 residues. The germline V gene has CDR1 LNHDA and CDR2 SQIVND (reference sequence). Trimming pared 5 bases from V and 3 bases from J, leaving 13 bases between. The CDR3 loop reads CASSSWDFDTEAFF. For the CDR3, the DNA is TGTGCCAGTAGTTCTTGGGATTTCGACACTGAAGCTTTCTTT.

V is TRBV14 and J is TRBJ2-3; 7 bases align to TRBD1. CDR3 length equals 16 residues. Germline V gene sequence: CDR1 SGHDN, CDR2 FVKESK. Unmatched junction bases numbered 5, after V lost 0 bases and J lost 2 bases. CDR3 DNA sequence: TGTGCCAGCAGCCAAGAGACGGGACAGTTCACAGATACGCAGTATTTT. Its protein is CASSQETGQFTDTQYF. The full variable domain, with the rest looked up from reference TRBV14 and TRBJ2-3, is EAGVTQFPSHSVIEKGQTVTLRCDPISGHDNLYWYRRVMGKEIKFLLHFVKESKQDESGMPNNRFLAERTGGTYSTLKVQPAELEDSGVYFCASSQETGQFTDTQYFGPGTRLTVL.

This clone turned up a few times. This chain connects TRBV5-1 to TRBJ1-2; D is perhaps TRBD1 (5 bases). The germline V and J ends were trimmed by 4 bases and 1 base, with 14 bases remaining between them. CDR1 and CDR2 from the germline V gene are SGHRS and YFSETQ. This CDR3 contains 15 residues. CDR3 loop: CASSRGSGVNYGYTF. The CDR3 nucleotides are TGCGCCAGCAGCCGGGGATCGGGGGTTAACTATGGCTACACCTTC.

The CDR3 loop reads CASSYGSPYEQYF. CDR3 bases: TGTGCCAGCAGTTACGGGTCCCCCTACGAGCAGTACTTC. The J gene is TRBJ2-7, the V gene TRBV6-5; D call uncertain. Looked up from germline, CDR1 is MNHEY and CDR2 is SVGAGI. The CDR3 runs 13 residues. V dropped 2 bases and J dropped 2 bases, with 7 bases sitting between them.

The chain joins TRBV6-5 to TRBJ2-7; the D gene is possibly TRBD1 (6 bases). The V and J ends lost 1 base and 2 bases respectively, with 12 bases between them. This CDR3 comprises 15 residues. Germline V gene sequence: CDR1 MNHEY, CDR2 SVGAGI. CDR3 amino acids: CASSYLGTHPYEQYF. Written as DNA, the CDR3 is TGTGCCAGCAGTTACTTAGGGACACATCCCTACGAGCAGTACTTC.

The rearrangement joins TRBV6-6 to TRBJ2-1, with D possibly TRBD2 on 6 matching bases. Trimming cost V 8 bases and J 2 bases, with 19 bases left between them. The germline V gene encodes CDR1 MNHNY and CDR2 SVGAGI (reference sequence). This CDR3 has 16 amino acids. In nucleotides, the CDR3 is TGTGCCAGCGACCGCGGGGTGATTAAAGCCTACAATGAGCAGTTCTTC. Amino acid sequence: CASDRGVIKAYNEQFF.

The chain recombines TRBV2 with TRBJ1-6, with D unclear. The CDR3 has 17 amino acids. The V end was cut by 4 bases, the J end by 2 bases, with 15 bases between. Germline V gene lookup returns CDR1 SNHLY and CDR2 FYNNEI. CDR3 residues: CASSARLGSTYNSPLHF. The CDR3 DNA sequence: TGTGCCAGCAGTGCCCGACTGGGGTCGACCTATAATTCACCCCTCCACTTT.

Here the CDR3 DNA reads TGTGCCAGCACCAGACCCGGGGGAGATACGCAGTATTTT. It codes for CASTRPGGDTQYF. This chain joins TRBV27 and TRBJ2-3; maybe TRBD2 (6 bases). In germline, CDR1 is MNHEY, CDR2 SMNVEV (reference sequence). Trimming shortened V by 7 bases and J by 5 bases, and 13 bases separated the two germline ends. This CDR3 has 13 amino acids.

The chain combines TRBV9 with TRBJ1-2; 8 bases align to TRBD1. The CDR3 covers 16 residues. The ends lost 0 bases at V and 4 bases at J; junction bases unmatched: 8. Germline V CDR1 and CDR2: SGDLS, YYNGEE. For the CDR3, the DNA is TGTGCCAGCAGCGTAGCTCGTGACAGGGGCTTCTATGGCTACACCTTC. Its translation: CASSVARDRGFYGYTF.

This chain joins TRBV9 and TRBJ2-5; TRBD2 aligns across 8 bases. The V gene end was trimmed by 0 bases and the J gene end by 1 base; junction bases not matched to a gene: 5. CDR1 and CDR2 from the germline V gene are SGDLS and YYNGEE. The CDR3 runs to 16 residues. The CDR3 sequence is CASSVASGSPQETQYF. CDR3 in DNA: TGTGCCAGCAGCGTAGCGAGCGGGAGCCCCCAAGAGACCCAGTACTTC. The variable domain in full, with the rest retrieved from reference TRBV9 and TRBJ2-5, is DSGVTQTPKHLITATGQRVTLRCSPRSGDLSVYWYQQSLDQGLQFLIQYYNGEERAKGNILERFSAQQFPDLHSELNLSSLELGDSALYFCASSVASGSPQETQYFGPGTRLLVL.

V and J are TRBV6-1 and TRBJ2-7; 11 bases align to TRBD2. Trimming cost V 6 bases and J 6 bases; bases outside gene matches: 7. The CDR3 has 14 residues. CDR1 is MNHNS, CDR2 SASEGT, per germline. As DNA, the CDR3 is TGTGCCAGCAGGGAACTAGCGGGGGTGAGCGAGCAGTACTTC. Its translation: CASRELAGVSEQYF.

In its sample, this clone was seen once. The chain links TRBV2 to TRBJ1-1, with a tentative D call TRBD1 (6 bases). Trimming cost V 2 bases and J 5 bases, with 12 bases left between them. Germline loops: CDR1 SNHLY, CDR2 FYNNEI. The CDR3 has 14 residues. CDR3 residues: CASSEWGPWTEAFF. CDR3 in DNA: TGTGCCAGCAGTGAATGGGGGCCTTGGACTGAAGCTTTCTTT.

The chain links TRBV15 to TRBJ2-2; D call uncertain. This CDR3 is 14 amino acids long. Germline-derived CDR1 and CDR2 are LNHNV and YYDKDF (reference sequence). The V end was cut by 5 bases, the J end by 5 bases, with 12 bases between. The CDR3 sequence is CATSSRTETGELFF. CDR3 coding DNA: TGTGCCACCAGCTCCCGGACCGAAACCGGGGAGCTGTTTTTT.

The gene calls are TRBV9 and TRBJ2-2; D remains unclear. V was pared by 5 bases and J by 2 bases, with 10 bases between. The CDR3 runs 14 residues. Germline CDR1 SGDLS, CDR2 YYNGEE. The CDR3 is CASRGTVNTGELFF. Written as DNA, the CDR3 is TGTGCCAGCAGGGGTACAGTTAACACCGGGGAGCTGTTTTTT.

This clone was counted only a few times. This rearrangement joins TRBV29-1 to TRBJ2-3; D could derive from TRBD1 or TRBD2 (5 bases each). Germline values: CDR1 SQVTM, CDR2 ANQGSEA. V lost 7 bases to trimming and J lost 2 bases, with 19 bases between them. The CDR3 has 15 residues. For the CDR3, the DNA is TGCAGCGCCCAAGGCCAGGGAGAGGTCACAGATACGCAGTATTTT. This sequence encodes CSAQGQGEVTDTQYF.

The chain carries TRBV4-1 and TRBJ1-1; D may be TRBD1 (5 bases). Germline V gene sequence: CDR1 MGHRA, CDR2 YSYEKL. The CDR3 sequence is 14 residues long. Trimming removed 1 base from V and 8 bases from J, with 14 bases in between. As DNA, the CDR3 is TGCGCCAGCAGCCAAGGATGGGGTCGGGGGGAAGCTTTCTTT. As protein: CASSQGWGRGEAFF.

This clone was seen a few times. V gene TRBV19 combines with J gene TRBJ1-1, with 7 bases fitting TRBD1. Looked up from germline, CDR1 is LNHDA and CDR2 is SQIVND (reference sequence). The CDR3 covers 16 residues. The J segment lost 0 bases and the V segment lost 5 bases, leaving 9 bases of the junction unmatched. The chain's CDR3 is CASSSRQGGLNTEAFF. CDR3 coding DNA: TGTGCCAGTAGTTCCAGACAGGGAGGATTGAACACTGAAGCTTTCTTT.

V usage is TRBV11-2 and J usage is TRBJ1-3, with TRBD1 as a possible D gene (5 bases). Germline V gene lookup returns CDR1 SGHAT and CDR2 FQNNGV. Trimming removed 6 bases at V and 7 bases at J, with 16 bases between. The CDR3 runs 14 residues. CDR3: CASSFGPGGNTIYF. The CDR3 region has the DNA TGTGCCAGCAGTTTCGGACCCGGGGGGAACACCATATATTTT.

This chain links TRBV9 with TRBJ2-3; 14 bases fit TRBD2. The CDR3 has 21 amino acids. J lost 0 bases, V lost 4 bases, and 16 bases had no gene match. CDR1 and CDR2 (germline): SGDLS, YYNGEE. The CDR3 reads CASSFAPTSGGALRSTDTQYF. CDR3 nucleotide sequence: TGTGCCAGCAGCTTCGCCCCGACTAGCGGGGGGGCCCTGAGAAGCACAGATACGCAGTATTTT.

A note on this clone: Mismatch with germline at one junction end may stem from a read error. The chain employs TRBV7-7 and TRBJ2-2; no clear D gene. From germline, CDR1 is SSHAT and CDR2 FNYEAQ (reference sequence). This CDR3 is built from 13 residues. In DNA form, the CDR3 reads TGTGCTAGCAGCCCATACCGAGTCGGGGAGCTGTTTTTT. Its protein product is CASSPYRVGELFF.

The chain combines TRBV7-9 with TRBJ2-1; 8 bases are a match to TRBD2. The ends lost 5 bases at V and 7 bases at J; junction bases unmatched: 13. The germline gives CDR1 SEHNR, CDR2 FQNEAQ (reference sequence). This CDR3 region has 16 residues. The CDR3 DNA is TGTGCCAGCAGCCGACCCGGGGGGGCCTCATCTAATGAGCAGTTCTTC. This sequence encodes CASSRPGGASSNEQFF.

In its sample, this clone was seen once. This chain joins TRBV19 and TRBJ1-1; the D is unclear. Trimming pared 3 bases from V and 6 bases from J, leaving 20 bases between. The length of the CDR3 is 16 residues. Per the germline V gene, CDR1 is LNHDA and CDR2 is SQIVND (reference sequence). The CDR3 loop is CASSISLSSRISEAFF. CDR3 nucleotide sequence: TGTGCCAGTAGTATTTCGCTGTCGTCGCGTATCTCTGAAGCTTTCTTT.